This T cell receptor (beta chain) is drawn from a study of early T cells in non-severe SARS-CoV-2 infection. From the 5' RACE reads, TCRdb called clonotypes with MiXCR, one entry per CDR3 protein. The sample shows 40,000 or so distinct CDR3 sequences, 5.5% to 7% of them seen only once. Looked up from germline, CDR1 is MGHRA and CDR2 is YSYEKL. CDR3 length: 13 residues. V was pared by 5 bases and J by 4 bases, with 4 bases of the junction left unmatched. V is TRBV4-1 and J is TRBJ1-2; 7 nucleotides align to TRBD1. The specimen comprised whole blood, sampled at baseline. The source is an adult who was a healthcare worker with PCR-confirmed SARS-CoV-2 infection or an uninfected control (not recorded which). CDR3 sequence (DNA): TGCGCCAGCAGCGGATCAGGGGGCTATGGCTACACCTTC. Its translation: CASSGSGGYGYTF.